The 21 T cell receptor beta chains below were found in one sample sequenced in a study of blood T cells in healthy people across ages. A sample-barcoded 5' primer and a J-beta primer mix were used in a second PCR of roughly 7 to 11 cycles. TCRdb redid the calling of the 5' RACE reads with MiXCR, one entry per CDR3 protein. The sample shows under 2 million distinct CDR3 sequences, approximately 32% of them seen only once. Sample: blood. All receptors derive from a woman in her twenties or thirties in good health.

This clonotype occurred a few times. The chain links TRBV27 to TRBJ2-3, with a possible D match to TRBD2 (5 bases). Germline V gives CDR1 MNHEY, CDR2 SMNVEV (reference sequence). Trimming removed 7 bases at V and 2 bases at J, with 13 bases between. The CDR3 is 14 amino acids. CDR3 in DNA: TGTGCCAGCAAGGTTCGGGGATACACAGATACGCAGTATTTT. It encodes CASKVRGYTDTQYF.

V is TRBV28 and J is TRBJ2-1; 7 positions match TRBD2. Germline CDR1 reads MDHEN; CDR2 reads SYDVKM. The CDR3 is made up of 15 amino acids. Trimming removed 6 bases from V and 2 bases from J; junction bases left unmatched: 7. This CDR3 is CASRLLAATYNEQFF. The CDR3 DNA reads as TGTGCCAGCAGACTTCTAGCGGCTACCTACAATGAGCAGTTCTTC.

This clonotype was seen a handful of times. The chain uses TRBV28 and TRBJ1-4; D gene unclear. V lost 3 bases and J 8 bases, leaving 13 bases between the germline ends. Looked up from germline, CDR1 is MDHEN and CDR2 is SYDVKM. The CDR3 contains 14 residues. The CDR3 loop is CASSFGRHQEKLFF. Written as DNA, the CDR3 is TGTGCCAGCAGTTTTGGGAGACATCAGGAAAAACTGTTTTTT.

This clonotype has a count of ten or more. The V call is TRBV20-1, the J call TRBJ2-5, with 8 bases fitting TRBD2. Germline CDR1 is DFQATT and CDR2 is SNEGSKA (reference sequence). CDR3 length equals 13 residues. J gave up 6 bases and V 3 bases, and 6 bases lay outside the gene matches. The CDR3 protein is CSASTGGPQTQYF. In DNA, the CDR3 is TGCAGTGCTAGCACGGGGGGGCCACAGACCCAGTACTTC.

V usage is TRBV6-6 and J usage is TRBJ2-6; 10 positions match TRBD1. The germline V gene has CDR1 MNHNY and CDR2 SVGAGI (reference sequence). The junction had 6 bases not matched to a gene; V was cut back by 7 bases and J by 0 bases. The CDR3 length is 17 residues. CDR3 loop: CASKVTGGLSGANVLTF. The DNA of the CDR3 is TGTGCCAGCAAAGTGACAGGGGGCCTCTCTGGGGCCAACGTCCTGACTTTC.

The chain links TRBV5-1 to TRBJ2-1; 8 nucleotides agree with TRBD2. The junction had 9 bases not matched to a gene; V was cut back by 6 bases and J by 4 bases. The germline V gene encodes CDR1 SGHRS and CDR2 YFSETQ. CDR3 length equals 15 residues. The CDR3 reads CASKRESGGYNEQFF. The CDR3 nucleotides read TGCGCCAGCAAACGGGAAAGCGGGGGTTACAATGAGCAGTTCTTC.

The chain combines TRBV7-3 with TRBJ2-1; 11 bases align to TRBD2. Germline V gene lookup returns CDR1 SGHTA and CDR2 FQGTGA. CDR3 length equals 17 residues. V lost 2 bases, J lost 1 base, and 4 bases stayed unmatched. In DNA, the CDR3 is TGTGCCAGCAGCTTATCCGGGACTAGCGGATCCTACAATGAGCAGTTCTTC. The encoded protein is CASSLSGTSGSYNEQFF.

The J gene is TRBJ2-1, the V gene TRBV7-8; 10 nucleotides line up with TRBD2. This CDR3 comprises 19 residues. V trimming: 0 bases; J trimming: 0 bases; junction bases outside the gene matches: 8. Germline CDR1 reads SGHVS; CDR2 reads FQNEAQ. CDR3 protein: CASSLALAGDPSSYNEQFF. The DNA of the CDR3 is TGTGCCAGCAGCTTAGCGCTAGCGGGGGACCCGAGCTCCTACAATGAGCAGTTCTTC.

The CDR3 is CASSIRDLAYF. The CDR3 region has the DNA TGTGCCAGCAGCATCCGGGACTTGGCGTATTTT. The rearrangement links TRBV9 to TRBJ2-3; D is possibly TRBD2 (6 bases). Looked up from germline, CDR1 is SGDLS and CDR2 is YYNGEE. This CDR3 is built from 11 residues. V was cut by 4 bases and J by 14 bases, with 14 bases left in between.

The chain combines TRBV29-1 with TRBJ2-7; perhaps TRBD2 as D (6 bases). Germline V gene lookup returns CDR1 SQVTM and CDR2 ANQGSEA. This CDR3 comprises 16 residues. Trimming removed 4 bases from V and 1 base from J, with 20 bases in between. The CDR3 is CSVGAPGVNSSYEQYF. The CDR3 bases are TGCAGCGTTGGGGCGCCGGGGGTCAATTCATCCTACGAGCAGTACTTC.

The V call is TRBV24-1, the J call TRBJ2-2, with a tentative D call TRBD1 (6 bases). V lost 1 base, J lost 13 bases, and 18 bases lay in between. The CDR3 contains 15 residues. In germline, CDR1 is KGHDR, CDR2 SFDVKD. The CDR3 sequence: CATSDLQGSSEGLFF. CDR3 nucleotide sequence: TGTGCCACCAGTGATTTACAGGGCTCCTCCGAGGGGCTGTTTTTT.

The chain carries TRBV5-6 and TRBJ1-2, with D perhaps matching TRBD1 (5 bases). The CDR3 is 14 amino acids. V was trimmed by 2 bases and J by 6 bases, leaving 14 bases between them. Germline CDR1 is SGHDT and CDR2 is YYEEEE. The CDR3 DNA reads TGTGCCAGCAGCTTACCAGCCGGAGGGGATGGCTACACCTTC. Amino acids: CASSLPAGGDGYTF.

The J gene is TRBJ2-7, the V gene TRBV6-2 or TRBV6-3; D may be TRBD1 (5 bases). Germline-derived CDR1 and CDR2 are MNHEY and SVGEGT. V was trimmed by 7 bases and J by 6 bases, leaving 16 bases between them. CDR3 size: 13 residues. The CDR3 DNA reads TGTGCCAGCATGACAGAGGCTGTGCGCGAGCAGTACTTC. Translated: CASMTEAVREQYF.

The CDR3 coding sequence is TGTGCCAGCTCACCGCTCGGCGGGAGACCCAATGAGCAGTTCTTC. Residues: CASSPLGGRPNEQFF. V usage is TRBV18 and J usage is TRBJ2-1; 7 bases fit TRBD2. The germline V gene has CDR1 KGHSH and CDR2 LQKENI. The J segment lost 6 bases and the V segment lost 3 bases, leaving 8 bases of the junction unmatched. This CDR3 has 15 residues.

In this sample, this clonotype turned up a few times. V and J are TRBV20-1 and TRBJ2-7; D ambiguous. The J call may be in error: the DNA end matches TRBJ2-5 better. Germline lookup yields CDR1 DFQATT and CDR2 SNEGSKA (reference sequence). This CDR3 spans 14 amino acids. The CDR3 coding sequence is TGCAGTGCTAGGGTTTACGGAGTAACAGAGACCCAGTACTTC. As protein: CSARVYGVTETQYF.

This clonotype was found a few times. The chain joins TRBV3-1 to TRBJ2-1; 8 nucleotides align to TRBD2. Germline V gene sequence: CDR1 LGHDT, CDR2 YNNKEL (reference sequence). The CDR3 contains 14 residues. The junction had 3 bases not matched to a gene; V was cut back by 3 bases and J by 5 bases. The CDR3 region has the DNA TGTGCCAGCAGCCACAGCGGGGGTGACAATGAGCAGTTCTTC. Its protein is CASSHSGGDNEQFF.

V is TRBV4-1 and J is TRBJ1-1; 10 bases fit TRBD1. Per germline, CDR1 MGHRA and CDR2 YSYEKL. V shed 3 bases and J 1 base; nucleotides not matched to a gene: 5. This CDR3 comprises 16 residues. The chain's CDR3 is CASSHRDRGSNTEAFF. The CDR3 region has the DNA TGCGCCAGCAGCCACCGGGACAGGGGATCGAACACTGAAGCTTTCTTT.

V gene TRBV15 combines with J gene TRBJ1-2, with D maybe TRBD1 (5 bases). V lost 0 bases and J lost 4, with 15 bases in between. Germline V gene data show CDR1 as LNHNV and CDR2 as YYDKDF (reference sequence). This CDR3 region has 16 residues. The CDR3 here is CATSRDRGASVYGYTF. The CDR3 coding sequence is TGTGCCACCAGCAGAGATCGGGGCGCTAGCGTCTATGGCTACACCTTC. Full variable domain (rest looked up from reference TRBV15 and TRBJ1-2): DAMVIQNPRYQVTQFGKPVTLSCSQTLNHNVMYWYQQKSSQAPKLLFHYYDKDFNNEADTPDNFQSRRPNTSFCFLDIRSPGLGDTAMYLCATSRDRGASVYGYTFGSGTRLTVV.

This clonotype came up a few times. J is TRBJ1-2 and V is TRBV29-1; no definite D call. The CDR3 spans 13 residues. The V gene lost 8 bases and the J gene lost 1 base, with 14 bases spanning the gap. Germline CDR1 SQVTM, CDR2 ANQGSEA. The CDR3 region has the DNA TGCAGCACTTCCCACAGAGTTAACTATGGCTACACCTTC. It codes for CSTSHRVNYGYTF.

The chain recombines TRBV6-1 with TRBJ1-1; the D gene is possibly TRBD1 (6 bases). The CDR3 runs to 14 residues. Germline V gives CDR1 MNHNS, CDR2 SASEGT. CDR3 nucleotides: TGTGCGCTATACCCTCGGGGGCAAGTACCTGAAGCTTTCTTT. Its translation is CALYPRGQVPEAFF.

This clonotype has just a few counts. The V and J genes are TRBV18 and TRBJ2-1; TRBD2 matches 7 bases. V trimming: 7 bases; J trimming: 5 bases; junction bases outside the gene matches: 8. Germline V gene sequence: CDR1 KGHSH, CDR2 LQKENI. This CDR3 contains 14 residues. The CDR3 region is CASFVTGLNNEQFF. CDR3 DNA: TGTGCCAGCTTCGTGACGGGACTAAACAATGAGCAGTTCTTC.